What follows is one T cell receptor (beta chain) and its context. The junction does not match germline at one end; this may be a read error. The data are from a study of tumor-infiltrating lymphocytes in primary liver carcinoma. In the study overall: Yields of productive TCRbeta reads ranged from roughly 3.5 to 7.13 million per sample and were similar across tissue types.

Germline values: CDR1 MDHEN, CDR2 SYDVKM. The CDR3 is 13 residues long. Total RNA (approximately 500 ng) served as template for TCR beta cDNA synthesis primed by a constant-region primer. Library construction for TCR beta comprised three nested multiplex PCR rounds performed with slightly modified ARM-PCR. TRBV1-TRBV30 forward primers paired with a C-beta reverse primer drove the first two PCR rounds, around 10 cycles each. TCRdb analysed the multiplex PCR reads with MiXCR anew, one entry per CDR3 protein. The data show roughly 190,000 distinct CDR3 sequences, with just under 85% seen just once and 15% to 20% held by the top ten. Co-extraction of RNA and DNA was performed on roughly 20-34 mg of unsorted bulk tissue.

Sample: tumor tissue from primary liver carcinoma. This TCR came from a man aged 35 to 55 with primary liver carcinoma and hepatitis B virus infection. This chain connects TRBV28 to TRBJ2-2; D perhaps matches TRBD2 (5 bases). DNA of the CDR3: TGTGTCAGCGAGAAAGTGGGAGCCGGGGAGCTGTTTTTT. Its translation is CVSEKVGAGELFF. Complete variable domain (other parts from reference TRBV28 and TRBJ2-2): DVKVTQSSRYLVKRTGEKVFLECVQDMDHENMFWYRQDPGLGLRLIYFSYDVKMKEKGDIPEGYSVSREKKERFSLILESASTNQTSMYLCVSEKVGAGELFFGEGSRLTVL.